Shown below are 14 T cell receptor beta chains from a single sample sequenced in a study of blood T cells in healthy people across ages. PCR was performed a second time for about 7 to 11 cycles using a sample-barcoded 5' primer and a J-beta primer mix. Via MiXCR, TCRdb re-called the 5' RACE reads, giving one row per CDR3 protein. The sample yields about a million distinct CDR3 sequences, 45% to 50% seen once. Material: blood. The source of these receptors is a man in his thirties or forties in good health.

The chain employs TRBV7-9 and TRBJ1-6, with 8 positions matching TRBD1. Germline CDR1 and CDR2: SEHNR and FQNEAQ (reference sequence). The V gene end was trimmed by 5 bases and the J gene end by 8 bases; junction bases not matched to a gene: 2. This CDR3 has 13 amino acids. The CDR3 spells CASSQTGDSPLHF. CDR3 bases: TGTGCCAGCAGCCAGACAGGGGATTCACCCCTCCACTTT.

CDR3 sequence: CSAGTSGGPQETQYF. The CDR3 DNA sequence: TGCAGTGCTGGGACTAGCGGGGGACCTCAAGAGACCCAGTACTTC. The rearrangement links TRBV20-1 to TRBJ2-7; TRBD2 matches at 14 bases. The J call may be in error: the DNA end matches TRBJ2-5 better. The CDR3 totals 15 residues. Germline assignment: CDR1 DFQATT and CDR2 SNEGSKA (reference sequence).

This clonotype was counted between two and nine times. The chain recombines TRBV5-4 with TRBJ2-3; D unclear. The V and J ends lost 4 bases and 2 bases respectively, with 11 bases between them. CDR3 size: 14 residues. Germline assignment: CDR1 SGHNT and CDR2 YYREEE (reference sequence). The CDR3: CASSMDGYTDTQYF. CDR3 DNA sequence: TGTGCCAGCAGCATGGACGGATACACAGATACGCAGTATTTT.

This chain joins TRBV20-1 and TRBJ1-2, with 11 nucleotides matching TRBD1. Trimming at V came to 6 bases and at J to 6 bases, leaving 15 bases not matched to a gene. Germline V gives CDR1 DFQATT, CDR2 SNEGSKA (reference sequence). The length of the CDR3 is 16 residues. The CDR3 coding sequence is TGCAGTGCAGGACAGGGGGCGAGTCTTTGGGGGAATGGCTACACCTTC. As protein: CSAGQGASLWGNGYTF.

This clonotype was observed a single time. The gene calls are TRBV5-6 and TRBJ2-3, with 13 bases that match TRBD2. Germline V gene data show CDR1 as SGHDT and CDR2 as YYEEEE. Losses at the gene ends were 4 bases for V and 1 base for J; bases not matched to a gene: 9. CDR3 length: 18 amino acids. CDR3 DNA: TGTGCCAGCAGCGGGGGGACTAGCGGGATCAGGGGCACAGATACGCAGTATTTT. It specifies CASSGGTSGIRGTDTQYF.

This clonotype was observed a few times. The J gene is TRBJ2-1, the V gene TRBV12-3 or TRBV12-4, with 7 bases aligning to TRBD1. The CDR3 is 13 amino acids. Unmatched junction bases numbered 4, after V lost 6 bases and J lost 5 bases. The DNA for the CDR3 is TGTGCCAGCAGACTAACAGGGGACAATGAGCAGTTCTTC. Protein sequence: CASRLTGDNEQFF.

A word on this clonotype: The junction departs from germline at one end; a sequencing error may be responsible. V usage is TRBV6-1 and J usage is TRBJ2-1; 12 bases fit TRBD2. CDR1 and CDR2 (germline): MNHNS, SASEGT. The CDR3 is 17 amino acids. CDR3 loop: CASSEALAGGPSNERFF. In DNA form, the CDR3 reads TGTGCCAGCAGTGAAGCGCTAGCGGGGGGGCCCTCCAATGAGCGGTTCTTC.

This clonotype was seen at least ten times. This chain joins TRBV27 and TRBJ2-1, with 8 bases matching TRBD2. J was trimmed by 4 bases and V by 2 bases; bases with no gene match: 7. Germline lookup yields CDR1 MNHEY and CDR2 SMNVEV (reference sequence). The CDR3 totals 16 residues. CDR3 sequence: CASSLMAGGIYNEQFF. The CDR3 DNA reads TGTGCCAGCAGTTTAATGGCGGGGGGCATATACAATGAGCAGTTCTTC.

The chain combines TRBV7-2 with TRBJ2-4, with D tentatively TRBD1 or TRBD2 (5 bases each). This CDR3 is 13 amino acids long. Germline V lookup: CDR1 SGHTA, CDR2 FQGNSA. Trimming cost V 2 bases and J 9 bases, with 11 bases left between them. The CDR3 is CASSLSRGGIQYF. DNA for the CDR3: TGTGCCAGCAGCTTATCGAGGGGCGGCATTCAGTACTTC.

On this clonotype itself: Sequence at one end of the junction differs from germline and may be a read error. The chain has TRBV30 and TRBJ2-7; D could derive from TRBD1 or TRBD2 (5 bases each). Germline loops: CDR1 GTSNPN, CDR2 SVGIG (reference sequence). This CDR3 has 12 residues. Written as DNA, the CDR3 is TGTGCCTGGTCTCCTGGGACCTACGAACAGTACTTC. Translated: CAWSPGTYEQYF.

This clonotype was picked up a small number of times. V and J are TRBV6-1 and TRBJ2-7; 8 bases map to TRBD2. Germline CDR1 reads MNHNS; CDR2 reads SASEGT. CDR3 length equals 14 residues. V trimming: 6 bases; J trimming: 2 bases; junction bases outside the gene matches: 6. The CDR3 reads CASRISGGTYEQYF. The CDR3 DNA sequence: TGTGCCAGCAGAATAAGCGGGGGAACCTACGAGCAGTACTTC.

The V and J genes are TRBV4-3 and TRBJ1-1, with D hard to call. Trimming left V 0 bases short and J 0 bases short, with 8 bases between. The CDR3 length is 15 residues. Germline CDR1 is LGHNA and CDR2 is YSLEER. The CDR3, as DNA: TGCGCCAGCAGCCAAGAGCCGGGAATGAACACTGAAGCTTTCTTT. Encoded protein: CASSQEPGMNTEAFF.

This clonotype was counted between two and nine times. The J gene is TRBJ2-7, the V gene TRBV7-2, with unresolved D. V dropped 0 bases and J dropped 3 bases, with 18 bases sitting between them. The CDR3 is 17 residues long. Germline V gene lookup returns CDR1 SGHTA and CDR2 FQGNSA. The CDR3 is CASSLAGRTGLFYEQYF. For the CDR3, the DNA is TGTGCCAGCAGCTTAGCGGGCCGGACCGGGTTATTCTACGAGCAGTACTTC.

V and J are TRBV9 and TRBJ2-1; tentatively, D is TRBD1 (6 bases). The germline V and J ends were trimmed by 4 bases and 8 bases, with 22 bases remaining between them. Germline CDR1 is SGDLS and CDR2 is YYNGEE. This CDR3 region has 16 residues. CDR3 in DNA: TGTGCCAGCAGCCTCGTACGGCAGGGGCCAATCGATGAGCAGTTCTTC. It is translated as CASSLVRQGPIDEQFF.